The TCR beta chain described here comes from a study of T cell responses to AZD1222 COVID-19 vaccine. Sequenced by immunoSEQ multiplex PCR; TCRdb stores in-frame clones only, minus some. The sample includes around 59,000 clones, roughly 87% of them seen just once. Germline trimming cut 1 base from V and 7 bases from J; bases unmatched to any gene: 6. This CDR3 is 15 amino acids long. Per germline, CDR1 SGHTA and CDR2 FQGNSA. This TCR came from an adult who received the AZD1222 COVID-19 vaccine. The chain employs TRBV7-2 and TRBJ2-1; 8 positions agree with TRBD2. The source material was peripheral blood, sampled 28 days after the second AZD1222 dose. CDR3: CASSLDSGKGNEQFF. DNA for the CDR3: TGTGCCAGCAGCTTAGATAGCGGGAAGGGGAATGAGCAGTTCTTC.